The source of this TCR beta chain is a study of T cell changes during pregnancy in multiple sclerosis. Profiling relied on immunoSEQ multiplex PCR, and the TCRdb table lists in-frame clones only, not all of them. The data show just under 70,000 clones, with around 90% seen just once and 0.86% held by the top ten. V trimming: 3 bases; J trimming: 4 bases; junction bases outside the gene matches: 13. CDR1 is MNHEY and CDR2 is SMNVEV in the germline V gene (reference sequence). The length of the CDR3 is 17 residues. The chain uses TRBV27 and TRBJ1-2, with 8 nucleotides matching TRBD1. The specimen was peripheral blood, collected in the second trimester of pregnancy. This clonotype originated in a female donor with multiple sclerosis, enrolled in a pregnancy study. CDR3 bases: TGTGCCAGCAGTTTTTACGGGACAGGCGCCCCACTCTATGGCTACACCTTC. Encoded protein: CASSFYGTGAPLYGYTF.